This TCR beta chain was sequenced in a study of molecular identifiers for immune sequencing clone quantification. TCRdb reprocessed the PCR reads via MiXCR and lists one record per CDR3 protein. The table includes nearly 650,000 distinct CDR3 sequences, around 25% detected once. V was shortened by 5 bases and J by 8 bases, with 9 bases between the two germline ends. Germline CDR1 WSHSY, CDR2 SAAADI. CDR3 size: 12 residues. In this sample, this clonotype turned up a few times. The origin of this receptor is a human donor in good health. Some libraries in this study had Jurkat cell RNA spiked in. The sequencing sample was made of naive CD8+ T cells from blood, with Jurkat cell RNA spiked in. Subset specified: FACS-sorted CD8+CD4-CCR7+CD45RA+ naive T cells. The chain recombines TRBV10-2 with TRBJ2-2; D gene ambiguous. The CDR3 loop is CASSSLSGELFF. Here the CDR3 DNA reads TGCGCCAGCAGTTCCCTTTCTGGGGAGCTGTTTTTT.